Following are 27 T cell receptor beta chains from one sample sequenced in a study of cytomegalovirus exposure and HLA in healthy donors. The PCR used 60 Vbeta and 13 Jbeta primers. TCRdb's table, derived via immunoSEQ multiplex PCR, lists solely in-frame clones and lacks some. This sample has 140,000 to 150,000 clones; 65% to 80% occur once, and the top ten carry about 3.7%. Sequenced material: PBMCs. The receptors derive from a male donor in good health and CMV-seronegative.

CDR3 in DNA: TGTGCCAGCACCACAATTAACAATGAGCAGTTCTTC. This encodes CASTTINNEQFF. The chain recombines TRBV28 with TRBJ2-1, with no clear D. Trimming took 7 bases from V and 5 from J, leaving 9 bases between them. CDR3 length: 12 amino acids. In germline, CDR1 is MDHEN, CDR2 SYDVKM.

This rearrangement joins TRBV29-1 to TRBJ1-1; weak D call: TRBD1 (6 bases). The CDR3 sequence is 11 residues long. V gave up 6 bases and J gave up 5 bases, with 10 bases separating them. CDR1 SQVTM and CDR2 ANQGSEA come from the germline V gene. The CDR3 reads CSVRDTTEAFF. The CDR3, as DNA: TGCAGCGTCAGGGACACTACTGAAGCTTTCTTT.

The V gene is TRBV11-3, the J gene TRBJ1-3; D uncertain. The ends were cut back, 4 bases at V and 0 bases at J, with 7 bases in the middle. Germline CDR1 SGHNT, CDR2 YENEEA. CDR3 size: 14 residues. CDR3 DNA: TGTGCCAGCAGCTCCGGGAGCTCTGGAAACACCATATATTTT. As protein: CASSSGSSGNTIYF. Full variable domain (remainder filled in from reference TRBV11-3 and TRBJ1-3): EAGVVQSPRYKIIEKKQPVAFWCNPISGHNTLYWYLQNLGQGPELLIRYENEEAVDDSQLPKDRFSAERLKGVDSTLKIQPAELGDSAVYLCASSSGSSGNTIYFGEGSWLTVV.

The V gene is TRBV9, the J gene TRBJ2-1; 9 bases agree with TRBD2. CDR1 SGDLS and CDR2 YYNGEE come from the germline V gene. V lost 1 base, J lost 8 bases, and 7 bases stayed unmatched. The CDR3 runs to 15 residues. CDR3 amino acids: CASSVPAGGQYEQFF. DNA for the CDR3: TGTGCCAGCAGCGTACCGGCGGGAGGGCAGTATGAGCAGTTCTTC.

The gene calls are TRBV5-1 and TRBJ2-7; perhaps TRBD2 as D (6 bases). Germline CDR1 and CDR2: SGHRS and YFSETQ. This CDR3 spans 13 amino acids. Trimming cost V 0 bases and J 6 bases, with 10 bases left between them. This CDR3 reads CASSLGAGFEQYF. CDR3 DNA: TGCGCCAGCAGCTTGGGGGCGGGGTTCGAGCAGTACTTC.

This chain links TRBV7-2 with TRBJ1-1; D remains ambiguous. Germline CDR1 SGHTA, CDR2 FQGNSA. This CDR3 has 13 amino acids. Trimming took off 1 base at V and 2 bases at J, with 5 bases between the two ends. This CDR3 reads CASSLEHNTEAFF. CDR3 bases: TGTGCCAGCAGCTTAGAACACAACACTGAAGCTTTCTTT.

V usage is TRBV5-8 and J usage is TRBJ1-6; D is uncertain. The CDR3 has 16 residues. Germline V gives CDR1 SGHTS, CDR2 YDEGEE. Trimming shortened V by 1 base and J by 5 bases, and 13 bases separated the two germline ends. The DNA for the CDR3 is TGTGCCAGCAGCTTGTTGCCGGGGAGGAATAATTCACCCCTCCACTTT. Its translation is CASSLLPGRNNSPLHF.

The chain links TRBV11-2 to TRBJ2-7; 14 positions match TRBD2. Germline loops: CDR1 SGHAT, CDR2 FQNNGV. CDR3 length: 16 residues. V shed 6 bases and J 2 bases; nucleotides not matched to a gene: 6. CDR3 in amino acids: CASRYKGLAGAYEQYF. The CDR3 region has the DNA TGTGCCAGCAGATATAAGGGACTAGCGGGGGCCTACGAGCAGTACTTC. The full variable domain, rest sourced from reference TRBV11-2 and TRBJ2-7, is EAGVAQSPRYKIIEKRQSVAFWCNPISGHATLYWYQQILGQGPKLLIQFQNNGVVDDSQLPKDRFSAERLKGVDSTLKIQPAKLEDSAVYLCASRYKGLAGAYEQYFGPGTRLTVT.

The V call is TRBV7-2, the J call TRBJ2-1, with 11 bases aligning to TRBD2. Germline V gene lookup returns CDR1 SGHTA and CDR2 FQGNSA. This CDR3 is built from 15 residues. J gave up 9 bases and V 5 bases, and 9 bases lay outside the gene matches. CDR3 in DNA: TGTGCCAGCAGCCCGGGACTAGCGGAGAAGGGTGAGCAGTTCTTC. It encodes CASSPGLAEKGEQFF.

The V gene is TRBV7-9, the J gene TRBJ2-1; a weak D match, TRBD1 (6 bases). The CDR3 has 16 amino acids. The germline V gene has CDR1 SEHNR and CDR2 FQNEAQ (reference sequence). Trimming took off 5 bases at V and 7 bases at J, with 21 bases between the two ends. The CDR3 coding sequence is TGTGCCAGCAGCATGGGGGCGAGCCTTTCGAGGAATGAGCAGTTCTTC. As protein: CASSMGASLSRNEQFF.

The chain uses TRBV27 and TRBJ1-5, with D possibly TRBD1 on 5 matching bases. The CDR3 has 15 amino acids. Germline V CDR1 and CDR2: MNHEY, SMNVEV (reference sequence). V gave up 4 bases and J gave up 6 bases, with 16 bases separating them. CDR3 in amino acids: CASSSLDKHPQPQHF. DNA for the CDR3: TGTGCCAGCAGTTCGTTGGACAAGCACCCTCAGCCCCAGCATTTT.

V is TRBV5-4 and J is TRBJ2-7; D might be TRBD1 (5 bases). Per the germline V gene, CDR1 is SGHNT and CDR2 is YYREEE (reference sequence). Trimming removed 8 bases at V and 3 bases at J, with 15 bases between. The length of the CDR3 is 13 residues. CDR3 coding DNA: TGTGCCAGTTCCCGACAGTCCAGCTACGAGCAGTACTTC. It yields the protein CASSRQSSYEQYF.

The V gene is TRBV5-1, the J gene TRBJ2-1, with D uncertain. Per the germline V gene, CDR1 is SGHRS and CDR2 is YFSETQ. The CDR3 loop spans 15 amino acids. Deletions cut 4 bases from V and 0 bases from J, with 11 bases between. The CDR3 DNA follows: TGCGCCAGCAGCCCAGGTGGTAGCTCCTACAATGAGCAGTTCTTC. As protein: CASSPGGSSYNEQFF.

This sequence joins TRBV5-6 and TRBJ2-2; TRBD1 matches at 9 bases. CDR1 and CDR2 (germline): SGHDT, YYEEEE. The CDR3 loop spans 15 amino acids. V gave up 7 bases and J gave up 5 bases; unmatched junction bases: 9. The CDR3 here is CASLHRTGETGELFF. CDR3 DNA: TGTGCCAGCTTACACCGGACAGGGGAGACCGGGGAGCTGTTTTTT.

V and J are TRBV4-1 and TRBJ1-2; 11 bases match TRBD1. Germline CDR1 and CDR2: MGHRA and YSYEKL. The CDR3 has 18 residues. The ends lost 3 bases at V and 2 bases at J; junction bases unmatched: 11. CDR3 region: CASSQDRTGGASNYGYTF. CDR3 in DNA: TGCGCCAGCAGCCAGGACAGGACAGGGGGCGCGTCCAACTATGGCTACACCTTC.

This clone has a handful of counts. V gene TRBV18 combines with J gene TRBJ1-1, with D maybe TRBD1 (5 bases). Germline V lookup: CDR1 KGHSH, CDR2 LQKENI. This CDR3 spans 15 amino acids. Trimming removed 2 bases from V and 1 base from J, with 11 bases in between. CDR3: CASSPGTYTNTEAFF. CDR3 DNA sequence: TGTGCCAGCTCACCAGGGACTTACACGAACACTGAAGCTTTCTTT.

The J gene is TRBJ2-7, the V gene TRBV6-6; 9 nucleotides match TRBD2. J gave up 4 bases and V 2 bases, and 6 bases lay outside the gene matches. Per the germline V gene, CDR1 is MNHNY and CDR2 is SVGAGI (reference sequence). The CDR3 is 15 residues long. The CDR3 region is CASSYDAGGPYEQYF. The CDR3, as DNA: TGTGCCAGCAGTTACGACGCGGGAGGGCCGTACGAGCAGTACTTC.

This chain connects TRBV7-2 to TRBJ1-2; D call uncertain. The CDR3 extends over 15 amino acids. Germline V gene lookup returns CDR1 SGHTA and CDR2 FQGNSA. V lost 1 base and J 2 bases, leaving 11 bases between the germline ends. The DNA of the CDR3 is TGTGCCAGCAGCTTAGATGGCGGAGGGAACTATGGCTACACCTTC. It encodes CASSLDGGGNYGYTF.

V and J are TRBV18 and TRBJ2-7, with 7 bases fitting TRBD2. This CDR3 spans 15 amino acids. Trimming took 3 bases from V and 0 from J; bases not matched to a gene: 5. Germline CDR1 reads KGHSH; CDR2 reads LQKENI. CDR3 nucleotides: TGTGCCAGCTCACCGAAGCGGGGAAGCTCCTACGAGCAGTACTTC. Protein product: CASSPKRGSSYEQYF. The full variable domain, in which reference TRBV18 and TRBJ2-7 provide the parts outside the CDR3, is NAGVMQNPRHLVRRRGQEARLRCSPMKGHSHVYWYRQLPEEGLKFMVYLQKENIIDESGMPKERFSAEFPKEGPSILRIQQVVRGDSAAYFCASSPKRGSSYEQYFGPGTRLTVT.

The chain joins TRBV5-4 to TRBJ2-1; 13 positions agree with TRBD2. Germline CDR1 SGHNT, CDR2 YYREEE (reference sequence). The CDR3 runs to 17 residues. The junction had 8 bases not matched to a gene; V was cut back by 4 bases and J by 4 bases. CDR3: CASSPELAGGRYNEQFF. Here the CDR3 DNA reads TGTGCCAGCAGCCCTGAACTAGCGGGGGGGCGGTACAATGAGCAGTTCTTC.

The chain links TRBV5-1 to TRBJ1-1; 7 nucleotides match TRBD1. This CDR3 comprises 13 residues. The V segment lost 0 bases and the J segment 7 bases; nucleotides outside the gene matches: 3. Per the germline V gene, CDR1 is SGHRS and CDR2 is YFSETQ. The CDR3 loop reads CASSLGQGLEAFF. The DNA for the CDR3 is TGCGCCAGCAGCTTGGGACAGGGCCTTGAAGCTTTCTTT.

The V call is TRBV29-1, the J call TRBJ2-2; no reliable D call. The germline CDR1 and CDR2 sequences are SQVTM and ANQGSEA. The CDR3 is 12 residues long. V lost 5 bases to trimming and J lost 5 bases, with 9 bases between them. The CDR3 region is CSVSSLTGELFF. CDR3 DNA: TGCAGCGTTTCCTCTCTAACCGGGGAGCTGTTTTTT.

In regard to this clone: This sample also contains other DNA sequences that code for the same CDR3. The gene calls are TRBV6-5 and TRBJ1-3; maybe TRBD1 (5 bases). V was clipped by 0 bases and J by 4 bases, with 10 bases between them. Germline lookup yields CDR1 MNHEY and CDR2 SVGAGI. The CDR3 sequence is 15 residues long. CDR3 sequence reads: CASSYSGGAGNTIYF. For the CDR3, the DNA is TGTGCCAGCAGTTACTCGGGGGGAGCCGGAAACACCATATATTTT.

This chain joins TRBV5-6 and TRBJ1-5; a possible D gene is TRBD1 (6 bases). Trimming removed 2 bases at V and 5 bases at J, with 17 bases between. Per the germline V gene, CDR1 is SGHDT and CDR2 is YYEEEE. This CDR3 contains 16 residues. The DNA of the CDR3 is TGTGCCAGCAGCTTTTGGGGGCAAGGGGTGGATCAGCCCCAGCATTTT. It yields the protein CASSFWGQGVDQPQHF.

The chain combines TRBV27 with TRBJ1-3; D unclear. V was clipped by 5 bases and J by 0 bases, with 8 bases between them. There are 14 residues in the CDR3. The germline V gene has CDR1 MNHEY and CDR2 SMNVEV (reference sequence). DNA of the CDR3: TGTGCCAGCAGTCAACAGAGCTCTGGAAACACCATATATTTT. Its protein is CASSQQSSGNTIYF.

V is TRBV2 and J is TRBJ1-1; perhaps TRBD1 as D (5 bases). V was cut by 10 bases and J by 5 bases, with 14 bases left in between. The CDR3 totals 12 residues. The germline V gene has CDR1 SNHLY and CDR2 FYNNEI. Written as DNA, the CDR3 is TGTGCCACCCAGGGACTTGGGACTGAAGCTTTCTTT. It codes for CATQGLGTEAFF. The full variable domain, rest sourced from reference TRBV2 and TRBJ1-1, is EPEVTQTPSHQVTQMGQEVILRCVPISNHLYFYWYRQILGQKVEFLVSFYNNEISEKSEIFDDQFSVERPDGSNFTLKIRSTKLEDSAMYFCATQGLGTEAFFGQGTRLTVV.

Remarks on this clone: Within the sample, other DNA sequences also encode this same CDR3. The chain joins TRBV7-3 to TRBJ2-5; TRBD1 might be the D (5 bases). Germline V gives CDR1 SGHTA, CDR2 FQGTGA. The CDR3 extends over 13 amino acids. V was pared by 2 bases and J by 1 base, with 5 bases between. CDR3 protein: CASSLDSQETQYF. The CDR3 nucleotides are TGTGCCAGCAGCTTAGACAGCCAAGAGACCCAGTACTTC.